This TCR beta chain derives from a study of beta chain features in type 1 diabetes. Details on this clone: Its target is unknown. Different DNA sequences within this sample yield the same CDR3.

V gave up 5 bases and J gave up 5 bases, with 6 bases separating them. Looked up from germline, CDR1 is DFQATT and CDR2 is SNEGSKA (reference sequence). This CDR3 comprises 10 residues. Study outcomes and limitations: Researchers reported that naive, central memory and Treg TCRB repertoires appeared more similar in patients than in healthy donors. Shorter TCRB CDR3s, moderately but significantly so, marked every one of the four CD4+ subsets in Type 1 diabetes patients. Insertion counts at VDJ junctions were lower in type 1 diabetes patients, who also showed more deletions there. No resolution was reached here on whether HLA type influences TCRB rearrangement.

Every bit of the isolated RNA underwent reverse transcription, so sequencing read expressed TCRB transcripts. Produced via immunoSEQ multiplex PCR; TCRdb's table is partial and in-frame only. Here the sample spans 200,000 to 300,000 clones, 9.5% to 13% being singletons. The specimen was naive CD4+ T cells from blood. The chain uses TRBV20-1 and TRBJ2-5; D is unclear. This TCR derives from a man younger than 45 with type 1 diabetes. CDR3 amino acids: CSARRETQYF. The CDR3 bases are TGCAGTGCTCGGCGGGAGACCCAGTACTTC.